These 3 T cell receptor beta chains were sequenced from one sample in a study of lymphopenia after photon versus proton radiotherapy. Assay used: immunoSEQ multiplex PCR; TCRdb lists only in-frame clones, some missing. This sample has tens of thousands of clones, with about 88% found just once. Sequencing was performed on peripheral blood, taken from a patient treated with proton-based radiotherapy. The receptors come from a man in his 60s with pancreatic cancer.

The chain employs TRBV7-9 and TRBJ2-3, with D possibly TRBD2 on 7 matching bases. The V gene's germline CDR1 is SEHNR and CDR2 FQNEAQ (reference sequence). Trimming pared 5 bases from V and 5 bases from J, leaving 11 bases between. This CDR3 region has 13 residues. CDR3 region: CASSLRGGDTQYF. CDR3 DNA: TGTGCCAGCAGCCTTAGGGGGGGAGATACGCAGTATTTT. The full variable domain, its missing parts supplied by reference TRBV7-9 and TRBJ2-3, is DTGVSQNPRHKITKRGQNVTFRCDPISEHNRLYWYRQTLGQGPEFLTYFQNEAQLEKSRLLSDRFSAERPKGSFSTLEIQRTEQGDSAMYLCASSLRGGDTQYFGPGTRLTVL.

V is TRBV11-2 and J is TRBJ2-1, with 7 bases lining up with TRBD2. There are 16 residues in the CDR3. Trimming took 6 bases from V and 9 from J; bases not matched to a gene: 17. Germline assignment: CDR1 SGHAT and CDR2 FQNNGV. For the CDR3, the DNA is TGTGCCAGCAGTTCCCGTGGCGGGAGAGGAATCATTGAGCAGTTCTTC. As protein: CASSSRGGRGIIEQFF.

This chain uses TRBV9 with TRBJ2-7, with TRBD1 identical over 10 bases. The CDR3 totals 15 residues. With V trimmed by 3 bases and J by 3 bases, 6 bases remained unmatched. CDR1 SGDLS and CDR2 YYNGEE come from the germline V gene. The CDR3 DNA follows: TGTGCCAGCAGCGGCCCGGACAGGGGGGTCTACGAGCAGTACTTC. Amino acids: CASSGPDRGVYEQYF.